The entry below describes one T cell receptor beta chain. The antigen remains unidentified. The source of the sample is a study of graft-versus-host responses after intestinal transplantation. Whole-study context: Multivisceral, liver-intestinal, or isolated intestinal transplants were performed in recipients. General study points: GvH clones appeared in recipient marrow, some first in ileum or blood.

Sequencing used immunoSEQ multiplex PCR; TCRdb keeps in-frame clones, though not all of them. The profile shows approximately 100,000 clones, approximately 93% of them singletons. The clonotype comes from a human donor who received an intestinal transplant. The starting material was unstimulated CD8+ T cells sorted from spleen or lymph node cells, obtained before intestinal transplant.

The CDR3 reads CASSRTSGGPSTDTQYF. In nucleotides, the CDR3 is TGTGCCAGCAGCCGGACTAGCGGGGGGCCCAGCACAGATACGCAGTATTTT. The rearrangement joins TRBV2 to TRBJ2-3, with 14 positions matching TRBD2. The ends lost 6 bases at V and 0 bases at J; junction bases unmatched: 5. This CDR3 comprises 17 residues. Germline V lookup: CDR1 SNHLY, CDR2 FYNNEI.